Presented here are 23 T cell receptor beta chains from one specimen sequenced in a study of blood T cell repertoires in COVID-19. Measured with immunoSEQ multiplex PCR; TCRdb has only the in-frame clones, and not every one. The sample yields around 260,000 clones, 86% seen once. Sequenced material: peripheral blood. The source is a man between 18 and 29 years old with active or convalescent COVID-19.

This clone appeared a single time. The sample carries other DNA sequences with the same CDR3. The rearrangement links TRBV4-1 to TRBJ2-7; TRBD1 is a possible D gene (5 bases). The CDR3 spans 14 residues. Deletions cut 3 bases from V and 0 bases from J, with 9 bases between. The germline V gene encodes CDR1 MGHRA and CDR2 YSYEKL. The CDR3 protein is CASSQTVVSYEQYF. The CDR3 DNA sequence: TGCGCCAGCAGCCAGACAGTGGTCTCCTACGAGCAGTACTTC.

This sequence joins TRBV6-5 and TRBJ2-1; TRBD1 aligns across 8 bases. Germline-derived CDR1 and CDR2 are MNHEY and SVGAGI. Losses at the gene ends were 6 bases for V and 8 bases for J; bases not matched to a gene: 9. This CDR3 spans 14 amino acids. CDR3 DNA sequence: TGTGCCAGCAGGGACAGGGCCTTACTCGATGAGCAGTTCTTC. Its translation: CASRDRALLDEQFF.

The chain joins TRBV4-1 to TRBJ1-5, with a weak D call TRBD1 (6 bases). The germline V and J ends were trimmed by 3 bases and 3 bases, with 15 bases remaining between them. This CDR3 is 16 amino acids long. Germline assignment: CDR1 MGHRA and CDR2 YSYEKL. The CDR3: CASSQGDTFYNQPQHF. DNA for the CDR3: TGCGCCAGCAGCCAGGGGGACACATTTTACAATCAGCCCCAGCATTTT.

This rearrangement joins TRBV19 to TRBJ2-2; D call uncertain. Trimming pared 7 bases from V and 9 bases from J, leaving 9 bases between. Looked up from germline, CDR1 is LNHDA and CDR2 is SQIVND (reference sequence). CDR3 size: 11 residues. Here the CDR3 DNA reads TGTGCCAGTACGGGTTACCGGGAGCTGTTTTTT. Protein product: CASTGYRELFF.

The chain combines TRBV6-2 or TRBV6-3 with TRBJ2-7; the D is unclear. The germline V gene encodes CDR1 MNHEY and CDR2 SVGEGT. The V and J ends lost 0 bases and 6 bases respectively, with 12 bases between them. The CDR3 covers 14 residues. CDR3 residues: CASSYSQNPSEQYF. DNA of the CDR3: TGTGCCAGCAGTTACTCCCAAAACCCCAGCGAGCAGTACTTC.

The chain recombines TRBV19 with TRBJ1-5; tentatively, D is TRBD1 (5 bases). The CDR3 extends over 13 amino acids. The germline V gene has CDR1 LNHDA and CDR2 SQIVND (reference sequence). Between the trimmed V and J ends, which lost 3 bases and 4 bases, there was a span of 7 bases. This chain's CDR3 is CASSIAGNQPQHF. The CDR3 region has the DNA TGTGCCAGTAGTATCGCAGGGAATCAGCCCCAGCATTTT.

In this sample, this clone turned up a few times. The chain links TRBV6-5 to TRBJ1-5; the match to TRBD1 covers 7 bases. This CDR3 has 14 residues. Germline values: CDR1 MNHEY, CDR2 SVGAGI. The V gene end was trimmed by 7 bases and the J gene end by 11 bases; junction bases not matched to a gene: 14. In DNA, the CDR3 is TGTGCCAGCACCTCCCGACAGGGCGGTTGGACCCAGCATTTT. Translation: CASTSRQGGWTQHF.

The CDR3 nucleotides are TGTGCCAGCAGCCAGGACACCTACTTCTCTGGAAACACCATATATTTT. It specifies CASSQDTYFSGNTIYF. The chain has TRBV14 and TRBJ1-3; D may be TRBD1 (5 bases). Germline CDR1 is SGHDN and CDR2 is FVKESK. The CDR3 is 16 amino acids. The V end lost 3 bases, the J end lost 0 bases, and 12 bases lay between the germline ends. Combining the CDR3 with reference TRBV14 and TRBJ1-3 gives the whole variable domain EAGVTQFPSHSVIEKGQTVTLRCDPISGHDNLYWYRRVMGKEIKFLLHFVKESKQDESGMPNNRFLAERTGGTYSTLKVQPAELEDSGVYFCASSQDTYFSGNTIYFGEGSWLTVV.

This rearrangement joins TRBV9 to TRBJ2-1, with TRBD2 matching 14 bases. J was trimmed by 7 bases and V by 7 bases; bases with no gene match: 4. This CDR3 has 14 residues. Germline CDR1 is SGDLS and CDR2 is YYNGEE. In nucleotides, the CDR3 is TGTGCCAGCGGGACTAGCGGGAGTTTTAATGAGCAGTTCTTC. It translates to CASGTSGSFNEQFF. Using reference TRBV9 and TRBJ2-1 for the parts outside the CDR3, the full variable domain is DSGVTQTPKHLITATGQRVTLRCSPRSGDLSVYWYQQSLDQGLQFLIQYYNGEERAKGNILERFSAQQFPDLHSELNLSSLELGDSALYFCASGTSGSFNEQFFGPGTRLTVL.

The rearrangement links TRBV19 to TRBJ2-5, with 9 bases fitting TRBD2. V trimming: 5 bases; J trimming: 2 bases; junction bases outside the gene matches: 6. The CDR3 consists of 15 residues. CDR1 and CDR2 from the germline V gene are LNHDA and SQIVND (reference sequence). The CDR3 reads CASSSAGGRQETQYF. CDR3 in DNA: TGTGCCAGTAGTTCGGCGGGAGGGCGACAAGAGACCCAGTACTTC.

Note on this clone: Other DNA sequences from this sample encode an identical CDR3 as well. The genes are TRBV3-1 (or the pseudogene TRBV3-2) and TRBJ2-7, with D maybe TRBD2 (5 bases). Trimming pared 0 bases from V and 1 base from J, leaving 7 bases between. The CDR3 extends over 14 amino acids. Germline V gives CDR1 LGHDT, CDR2 YNNKEL (reference sequence). The CDR3 here is CASSQDGGSYEQYF. The CDR3 DNA reads as TGTGCCAGCAGCCAAGATGGCGGGTCCTACGAGCAGTACTTC.

V is TRBV7-8 and J is TRBJ2-2, with TRBD1 identical over 8 bases. With 5 bases clipped from V and 1 base from J, the junction kept 3 bases outside the gene matches. This CDR3 is built from 15 residues. The germline V gene encodes CDR1 SGHVS and CDR2 FQNEAQ. The CDR3 is CASSPRGRNTGELFF. For the CDR3, the DNA is TGTGCCAGCAGCCCCAGGGGGCGGAACACCGGGGAGCTGTTTTTT.

V usage is TRBV18 and J usage is TRBJ2-3; D possibly corresponds to TRBD2 (5 bases). The germline V gene has CDR1 KGHSH and CDR2 LQKENI. With 3 bases removed from V and 5 bases from J, the gap between germline ends came to 18 bases. The CDR3 length is 16 residues. The chain's CDR3 is CASSPGAKDLGDTQYF. The CDR3 DNA reads TGTGCCAGCTCACCGGGAGCGAAGGACCTTGGAGATACGCAGTATTTT.

In this sample, this clone turned up once. The chain combines TRBV4-2 with TRBJ1-5, with TRBD1 matching over 7 bases. CDR3 length: 14 residues. Germline V gene data show CDR1 as LGHNA and CDR2 as YNFKEQ. The trim removed 4 bases at V and 5 bases at J, leaving 5 bases unmatched. CDR3 sequence reads: CASSLRTGDQPQHF. The CDR3, as DNA: TGTGCCAGCAGCCTCCGGACAGGCGATCAGCCCCAGCATTTT.

About this clone: Other DNA sequences in the sample encode the same CDR3. CDR3 nucleotide sequence: TGTGCCAGCAGCGTAGCAGGGGGGAGCTCCTACAATGAGCAGTTCTTC. Translating it yields CASSVAGGSSYNEQFF. The chain employs TRBV9 and TRBJ2-1, with D perhaps TRBD1 (7 bases). The CDR3 extends over 16 amino acids. Germline CDR1 is SGDLS and CDR2 is YYNGEE. Trimming stripped 0 bases from V and 0 bases from J, with 10 bases between.

CDR3 bases: TGCGCCAGCAGGCTAGGGGGGGCTAACTACAATGAGCAGTTCTTC. It translates to CASRLGGANYNEQFF. The V gene is TRBV5-1, the J gene TRBJ2-1; possibly TRBD2 for D (7 bases). The V gene lost 5 bases and the J gene lost 3 bases, with 15 bases spanning the gap. Germline CDR1 reads SGHRS; CDR2 reads YFSETQ. The CDR3 totals 15 residues.

This clone was observed a single time. DNA for the CDR3: TGTGCCAGTAGGACCACGTCCACCAGGGTCTCGAGCTACACCTTC. As protein: CASRTTSTRVSSYTF. The chain uses TRBV19 and TRBJ1-2; tentative D call: TRBD1 (5 bases). V gave up 6 bases and J gave up 9 bases, with 23 bases separating them. This CDR3 contains 15 residues. The germline V gene encodes CDR1 LNHDA and CDR2 SQIVND (reference sequence).

The chain links TRBV14 to TRBJ2-1; TRBD1 aligns across 7 bases. The junction had 5 bases not matched to a gene; V was cut back by 1 base and J by 5 bases. This CDR3 has 15 residues. Looked up from germline, CDR1 is SGHDN and CDR2 is FVKESK. The CDR3 sequence: CASSQVRGLNNEQFF. Written as DNA, the CDR3 is TGTGCCAGCAGCCAAGTTAGGGGGCTGAACAATGAGCAGTTCTTC.

V and J are TRBV7-9 and TRBJ2-2, with D possibly TRBD2 on 6 matching bases. V gave up 0 bases and J gave up 5 bases, with 19 bases separating them. Germline V gene lookup returns CDR1 SEHNR and CDR2 FQNEAQ (reference sequence). This CDR3 region has 18 residues. The CDR3 sequence is CASSLAEGHLTRTGELFF. The CDR3 DNA is TGTGCCAGCAGCTTAGCGGAGGGGCATTTAACAAGGACCGGGGAGCTGTTTTTT.

This rearrangement joins TRBV7-9 to TRBJ2-1; D remains unclear. The CDR3 spans 14 residues. The germline gives CDR1 SEHNR, CDR2 FQNEAQ (reference sequence). V was clipped by 5 bases and J by 7 bases, with 15 bases between them. Here the CDR3 reads CASSPSFPSNEQFF. Written as DNA, the CDR3 is TGTGCCAGCAGCCCATCGTTCCCTAGTAATGAGCAGTTCTTC.

This clone was counted a few times. At one end, the junction sequence differs from germline, possibly due to a read error. The CDR3 loop reads CATSERGTGNAGELFF. The CDR3 DNA sequence: TGTGCCACCAGTGAACGAGGGACAGGGAACGCCGGGGAGCTGTTTTTT. The gene calls are TRBV24-1 and TRBJ2-2, with TRBD1 matching 9 bases. Germline lookup yields CDR1 KGHDR and CDR2 SFDVKD. This CDR3 has 16 amino acids.

This chain uses TRBV5-1 with TRBJ1-5, with D perhaps TRBD1 (5 bases). The V end lost 7 bases, the J end lost 2 bases, and 22 bases lay between the germline ends. This CDR3 region has 17 residues. Germline lookup yields CDR1 SGHRS and CDR2 YFSETQ. For the CDR3, the DNA is TGCGCCAGCTCCCCGGGGGGTACGGGCGTCGGCAATCAGCCCCAGCATTTT. Translation gives CASSPGGTGVGNQPQHF. Full variable domain (rest looked up from reference TRBV5-1 and TRBJ1-5): KAGVTQTPRYLIKTRGQQVTLSCSPISGHRSVSWYQQTPGQGLQFLFEYFSETQRNKGNFPGRFSGRQFSNSRSEMNVSTLELGDSALYLCASSPGGTGVGNQPQHFGDGTRLSIL.

CDR3 residues: CASSPQTATYEQYF. The CDR3 DNA is TGTGCCAGCAGCCCCCAGACAGCCACCTACGAGCAGTACTTC. The rearrangement joins TRBV11-2 to TRBJ2-7; TRBD1 is a possible D gene (5 bases). CDR3 length: 14 amino acids. Trimming took 5 bases from V and 2 from J, leaving 13 bases between them. Germline assignment: CDR1 SGHAT and CDR2 FQNNGV. The whole variable domain, filled in from reference TRBV11-2 and TRBJ2-7, reads EAGVAQSPRYKIIEKRQSVAFWCNPISGHATLYWYQQILGQGPKLLIQFQNNGVVDDSQLPKDRFSAERLKGVDSTLKIQPAKLEDSAVYLCASSPQTATYEQYFGPGTRLTVT.